This TCR beta chain appears in the sequencing data of a study of blood T cell repertoires in COVID-19. The wider study: Material from acute and convalescent COVID-19 was sourced from the United States, Italy and Spain. PBMCs, B-cell-depleted T cells, or T cells were the source of the cDNA or gDNA that made up the material.

Germline loops: CDR1 SGHTA, CDR2 FQGNSA. V shed 5 bases, J shed 4 bases, and the junction held 14 bases outside the gene matches. The CDR3 is made up of 17 amino acids. As handled by the study authors: Amplification from reference gene primers served as the basis for estimated nucleated cell counts. Profiled with immunoSEQ multiplex PCR; TCRdb holds only in-frame clones, not every one. V and J calls and clone size are those listed in that table; D and trimming were worked out from the DNA. Of about 100,000 clones in the sample, just over 70% were seen once. V and J are TRBV7-2 and TRBJ2-3; TRBD2 aligns across 8 bases. The sequenced material came from peripheral blood. This TCR was recovered from a woman aged 40 to 49 with acute or convalescent COVID-19. The CDR3 loop reads CASSALPPPGGADTQYF. In DNA, the CDR3 is TGTGCCAGCAGCGCCTTACCCCCCCCCGGGGGGGCAGATACGCAGTATTTT. Full variable domain (missing parts from reference TRBV7-2 and TRBJ2-3): GAGVSQSPSNKVTEKGKDVELRCDPISGHTALYWYRQSLGQGLEFLIYFQGNSAPDKSGLPSDRFSAERTGGSVSTLTIQRTQQEDSAVYLCASSALPPPGGADTQYFGPGTRLTVL.